The clone carrying this T cell receptor (beta chain) was seen more than once but under ten times. Its target is unknown. The length of the CDR3 is 11 residues. The V end was cut by 11 bases, the J end by 8 bases, with 14 bases between. This sample stems from a study of T-cell memory formation after mild COVID-19. Findings and limits, study-wide: Most CD4+ clones that shrank were in CM and EM, while CD8+ ones turned up in EMRA. Clones shrinking from day 15 to 85 showed even CD4/CD8 mixes; later expanders tilted CD4+.

Constant-segment primers and 5'RACE yielded cDNA libraries for TCR alpha and TCR beta, each carrying sample barcodes and UMIs. TCRdb redid the calling of the 5' RACE reads with MiXCR, one entry per CDR3 protein. The repertoire holds around 80,000 distinct CDR3 sequences, with approximately 15% as singletons. This sequence originates from an adult woman who had mild COVID-19 (a few samples of this study predate the infection). Cell type and time point are not known. V usage is TRBV12-3 or TRBV12-4 and J usage is TRBJ2-3; the D is unclear. The sample taken for sequencing was PBMCs or a T cell subset sorted from them (not recorded which). The CDR3 region has the DNA TGTGCCCTTGGGGTGCGAAGTACGCAGTATTTT. Amino acid sequence: CALGVRSTQYF.